The TCR beta chain under discussion was sequenced for a study of CD8 T cells in ankylosing spondylitis. Study-level findings and limits: Ankylosing spondylitis blood appeared to carry a characteristic TCR beta motif of fewer than 10 highly homologous variants. Significantly higher representation of disease-linked clones was reported for matched ankylosing spondylitis synovial fluid.

This clonotype has ten or more counts. Its antigen is currently unknown. Researchers built TCR beta libraries using quantitative 5'-RACE with molecular barcodes. TCRdb reprocessed the 5' RACE reads via MiXCR and lists one record per CDR3 protein. This sample has around 75,000 distinct CDR3 sequences, with about 5.2% found just once. The material sequenced was blood, either unsorted or a sorted T cell fraction (not recorded which). The receptor comes from a male donor with ankylosing spondylitis or in good health (not recorded which).

CDR3: CASSGRTDTQYF. The CDR3 nucleotides are TGTGCCAGCAGCGGTCGCACAGATACGCAGTATTTT. The rearrangement joins TRBV27 to TRBJ2-3; no reliable D call. This CDR3 contains 12 residues. The V gene's germline CDR1 is MNHEY and CDR2 SMNVEV (reference sequence). Trimming pared 6 bases from V and 1 base from J, leaving 5 bases between.